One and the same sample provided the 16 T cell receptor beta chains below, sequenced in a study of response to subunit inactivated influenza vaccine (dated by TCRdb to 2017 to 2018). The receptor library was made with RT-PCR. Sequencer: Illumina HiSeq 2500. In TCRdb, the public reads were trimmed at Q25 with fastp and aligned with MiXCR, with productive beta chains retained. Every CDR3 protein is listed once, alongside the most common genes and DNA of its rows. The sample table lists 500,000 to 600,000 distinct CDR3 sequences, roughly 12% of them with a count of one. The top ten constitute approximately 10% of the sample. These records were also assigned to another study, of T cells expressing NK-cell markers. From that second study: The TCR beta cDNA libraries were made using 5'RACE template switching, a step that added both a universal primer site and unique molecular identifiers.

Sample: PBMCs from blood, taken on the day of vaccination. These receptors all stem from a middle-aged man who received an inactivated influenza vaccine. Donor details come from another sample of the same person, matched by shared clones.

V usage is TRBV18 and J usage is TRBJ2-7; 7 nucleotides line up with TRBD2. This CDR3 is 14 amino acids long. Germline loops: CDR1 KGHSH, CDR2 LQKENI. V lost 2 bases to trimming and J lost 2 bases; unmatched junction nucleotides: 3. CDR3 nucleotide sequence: TGTGCCAGCTCACCAAGGGGAGGGACCTACGAGCAGTACTTC. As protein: CASSPRGGTYEQYF.

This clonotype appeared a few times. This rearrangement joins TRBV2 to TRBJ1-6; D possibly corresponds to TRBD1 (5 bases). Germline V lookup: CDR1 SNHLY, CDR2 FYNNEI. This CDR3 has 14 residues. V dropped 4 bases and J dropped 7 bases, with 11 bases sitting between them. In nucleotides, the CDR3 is TGTGCCAGCAGTGTAACAGGTGGGAATTCACCCCTCCACTTT. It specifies CASSVTGGNSPLHF. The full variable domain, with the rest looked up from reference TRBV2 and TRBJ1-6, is EPEVTQTPSHQVTQMGQEVILRCVPISNHLYFYWYRQILGQKVEFLVSFYNNEISEKSEIFDDQFSVERPDGSNFTLKIRSTKLEDSAMYFCASSVTGGNSPLHFGNGTRLTVT.

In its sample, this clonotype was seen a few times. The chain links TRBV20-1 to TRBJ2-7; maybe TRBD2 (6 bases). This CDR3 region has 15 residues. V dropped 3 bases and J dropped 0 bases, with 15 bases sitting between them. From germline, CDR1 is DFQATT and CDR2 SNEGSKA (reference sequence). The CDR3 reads CSASGARGSSYEQYF. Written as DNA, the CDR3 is TGCAGTGCTAGTGGGGCTCGGGGGAGCTCCTACGAGCAGTACTTC.

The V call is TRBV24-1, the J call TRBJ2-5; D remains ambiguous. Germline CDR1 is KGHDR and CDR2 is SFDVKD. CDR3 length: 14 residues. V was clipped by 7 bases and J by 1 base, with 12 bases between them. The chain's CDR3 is CATSSKVIQETQYF. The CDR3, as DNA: TGTGCCACCAGCTCCAAGGTAATCCAAGAGACCCAGTACTTC.

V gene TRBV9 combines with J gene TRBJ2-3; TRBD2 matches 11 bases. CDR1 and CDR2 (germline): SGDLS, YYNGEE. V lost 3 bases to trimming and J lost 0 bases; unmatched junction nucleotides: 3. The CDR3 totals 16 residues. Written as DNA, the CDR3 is TGTGCCAGCAGCGAGGGACTAGCGGATAGCACAGATACGCAGTATTTT. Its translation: CASSEGLADSTDTQYF.

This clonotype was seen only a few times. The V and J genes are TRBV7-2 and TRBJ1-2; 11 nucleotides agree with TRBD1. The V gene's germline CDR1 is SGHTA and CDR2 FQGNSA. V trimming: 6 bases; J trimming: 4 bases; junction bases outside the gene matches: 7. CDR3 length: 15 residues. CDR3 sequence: CASRLSGTGGYGYTF. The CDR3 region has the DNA TGTGCCAGCAGACTCTCAGGGACAGGGGGCTATGGCTACACCTTC.

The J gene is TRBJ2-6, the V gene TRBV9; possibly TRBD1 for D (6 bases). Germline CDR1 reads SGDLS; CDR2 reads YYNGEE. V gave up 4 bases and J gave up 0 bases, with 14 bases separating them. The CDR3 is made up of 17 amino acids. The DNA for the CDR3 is TGTGCCAGCAGCTCTTGGACAGCCTACTCTGGGGCCAACGTCCTGACTTTC. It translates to CASSSWTAYSGANVLTF.

The CDR3 DNA follows: TGTGCCAGCAGCGCAGGGACTAGCGGCCGCACCCTCGGCAATGAGCAGTTCTTC. As protein: CASSAGTSGRTLGNEQFF. The chain employs TRBV9 and TRBJ2-1, with 11 positions matching TRBD2. This CDR3 region has 18 residues. The J segment lost 6 bases and the V segment lost 3 bases, leaving 14 bases of the junction unmatched. CDR1 is SGDLS and CDR2 is YYNGEE in the germline V gene. Together with reference TRBV9 and TRBJ2-1, the CDR3 gives the full variable domain: DSGVTQTPKHLITATGQRVTLRCSPRSGDLSVYWYQQSLDQGLQFLIQYYNGEERAKGNILERFSAQQFPDLHSELNLSSLELGDSALYFCASSAGTSGRTLGNEQFFGPGTRLTVL.

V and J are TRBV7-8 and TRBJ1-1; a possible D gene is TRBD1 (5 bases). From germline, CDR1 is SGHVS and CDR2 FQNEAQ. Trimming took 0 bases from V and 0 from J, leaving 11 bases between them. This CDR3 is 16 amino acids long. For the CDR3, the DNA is TGTGCCAGCAGCTTAGCAAGGGGTGGGTTGAACACTGAAGCTTTCTTT. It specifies CASSLARGGLNTEAFF.

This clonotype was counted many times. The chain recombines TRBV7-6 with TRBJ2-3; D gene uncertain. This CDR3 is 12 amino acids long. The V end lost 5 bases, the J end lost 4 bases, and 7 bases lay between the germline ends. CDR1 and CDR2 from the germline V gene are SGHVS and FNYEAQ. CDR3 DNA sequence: TGTGCCAGCAGCCGTCCAGCAGATACGCAGTATTTT. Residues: CASSRPADTQYF.

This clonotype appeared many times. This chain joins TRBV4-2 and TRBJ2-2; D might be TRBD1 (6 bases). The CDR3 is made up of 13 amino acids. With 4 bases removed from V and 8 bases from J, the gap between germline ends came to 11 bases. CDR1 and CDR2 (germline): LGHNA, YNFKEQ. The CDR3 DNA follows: TGTGCCAGCAGCCGGAGTAGGGGGGGGGAGCTGTTTTTT. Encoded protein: CASSRSRGGELFF.

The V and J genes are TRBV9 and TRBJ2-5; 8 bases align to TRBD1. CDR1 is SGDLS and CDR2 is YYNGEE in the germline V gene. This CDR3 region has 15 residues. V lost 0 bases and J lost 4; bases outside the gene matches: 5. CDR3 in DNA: TGTGCCAGCAGCGTAGCCGGACAGGGACCAGAGACCCAGTACTTC. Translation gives CASSVAGQGPETQYF.

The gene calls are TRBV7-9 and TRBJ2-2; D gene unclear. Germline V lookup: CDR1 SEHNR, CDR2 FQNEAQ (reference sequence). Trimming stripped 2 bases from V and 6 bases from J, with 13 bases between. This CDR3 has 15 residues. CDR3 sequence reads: CASSLNPHSSGELFF. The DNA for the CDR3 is TGTGCCAGCAGCTTAAATCCCCACTCGTCCGGGGAGCTGTTTTTT.

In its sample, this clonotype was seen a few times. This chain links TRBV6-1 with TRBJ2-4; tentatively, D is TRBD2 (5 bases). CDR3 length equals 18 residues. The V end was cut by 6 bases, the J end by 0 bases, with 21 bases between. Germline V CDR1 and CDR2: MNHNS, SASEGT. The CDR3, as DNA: TGTGCCAGCAGCCGTAGCGAACTACGTAGAGGAGCCAAAAACATTCAGTACTTC. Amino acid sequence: CASSRSELRRGAKNIQYF.

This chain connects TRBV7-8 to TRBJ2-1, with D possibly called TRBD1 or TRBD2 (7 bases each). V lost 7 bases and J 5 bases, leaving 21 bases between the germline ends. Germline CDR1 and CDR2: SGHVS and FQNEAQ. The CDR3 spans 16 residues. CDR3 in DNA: TGTGCCAGCACCCTCCTCCGGGGGAGGGGGCACAATGAGCAGTTCTTC. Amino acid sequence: CASTLLRGRGHNEQFF.

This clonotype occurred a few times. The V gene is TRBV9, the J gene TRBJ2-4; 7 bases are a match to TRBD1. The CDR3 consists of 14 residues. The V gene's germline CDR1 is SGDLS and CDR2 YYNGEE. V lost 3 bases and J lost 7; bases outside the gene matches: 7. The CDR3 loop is CASSGHRGVNIQYF. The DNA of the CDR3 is TGTGCCAGCAGCGGACACAGGGGAGTGAACATTCAGTACTTC.